This T cell receptor beta chain emerged from a study of T-cell memory formation after mild COVID-19. Study background: Clusters of TCRs were largely donor specific.

Ten or more counts support this clonotype. Constant-segment-primed 5'RACE gave TCR alpha and TCR beta cDNA libraries with sample barcodes and UMIs. Using its own MiXCR run on the 5' RACE reads, TCRdb lists one record per CDR3 protein. Of 270,000 or so distinct CDR3 sequences listed, 16% were seen once; the top ten hold under 25%. Germline CDR1 reads SEHNR; CDR2 reads FQNEAQ (reference sequence). The CDR3 runs 13 residues. V was shortened by 2 bases and J by 1 base, with 5 bases between the two germline ends. This receptor was taken from a man between 18 and 29 years old who had mild COVID-19 (a few samples of this study predate the infection). Cell type and time point are not known. The V and J genes are TRBV7-9 and TRBJ1-1; no clear D gene. The source material was PBMCs or a T cell subset sorted from them (not recorded which). The CDR3 region is CASSLLGNTEAFF. The DNA for the CDR3 is TGTGCCAGCAGCTTATTAGGGAACACTGAAGCTTTCTTT.